Following are 17 T cell receptor beta chains from one sample sequenced in a study of T cell responses to AZD1222 COVID-19 vaccine. Libraries were prepared by immunoSEQ multiplex PCR; TCRdb keeps only in-frame clonotypes and omits some of them. The sample has about 86,000 clones, roughly 89% seen once. Sequenced material: peripheral blood, taken on day 0 of AZD1222 vaccination. The receptor source for this set is an adult in good health.

The rearrangement uses TRBV19 and TRBJ1-3; 8 bases map to TRBD1. This CDR3 is built from 18 residues. The V and J ends lost 4 bases and 0 bases, in that order; junction bases with no gene match: 11. CDR1 and CDR2 from the germline V gene are LNHDA and SQIVND (reference sequence). The CDR3 bases are TGTGCCAGTAGTACCTTCACAGGGGGAACGGGCTCTGGAAACACCATATATTTT. Amino acids: CASSTFTGGTGSGNTIYF. The full variable domain, rest sourced from reference TRBV19 and TRBJ1-3, is DGGITQSPKYLFRKEGQNVTLSCEQNLNHDAMYWYRQDPGQGLRLIYYSQIVNDFQKGDIAEGYSVSREKKESFPLTVTSAQKNPTAFYLCASSTFTGGTGSGNTIYFGEGSWLTVV.

The CDR3 sequence is CASSLGGLSYNEQFF. The CDR3 nucleotides read TGTGCCAGCAGCTTAGGGGGCCTATCCTACAATGAGCAGTTCTTC. The V and J genes are TRBV7-8 and TRBJ2-1; D possibly corresponds to TRBD1 (5 bases). The CDR3 totals 15 residues. The V gene lost 1 base and the J gene lost 1 base, with 8 bases spanning the gap. The germline V gene has CDR1 SGHVS and CDR2 FQNEAQ.

This sequence joins TRBV3-1 (or the pseudogene TRBV3-2) and TRBJ2-7; 9 bases map to TRBD2. V gave up 4 bases and J gave up 2 bases; unmatched junction bases: 6. From germline, CDR1 is LGHDT and CDR2 YNNKEL (reference sequence). CDR3 length: 15 residues. The CDR3 sequence: CASSPGLARTYEQYF. The CDR3 bases are TGTGCCAGCAGCCCTGGACTAGCGCGAACCTACGAGCAGTACTTC.

This chain joins TRBV7-9 and TRBJ2-2; D is perhaps TRBD1 (7 bases). The CDR3 has 16 amino acids. The germline V gene has CDR1 SEHNR and CDR2 FQNEAQ (reference sequence). Trimming cost V 5 bases and J 1 base, with 14 bases left between them. The CDR3 DNA reads TGTGCCAGCAGCAAATCAGGGGGGATGAACACCGGGGAGCTGTTTTTT. Translating gives CASSKSGGMNTGELFF.

This clone was observed once. J is TRBJ2-5 and V is TRBV4-1, with 9 bases aligning to TRBD2. From germline, CDR1 is MGHRA and CDR2 YSYEKL. V lost 5 bases to trimming and J lost 5 bases; unmatched junction nucleotides: 9. This CDR3 region has 15 residues. CDR3 region: CASSGFSGGGETQYF. The CDR3 DNA reads TGCGCCAGCAGCGGGTTTAGCGGGGGAGGGGAGACCCAGTACTTC.

V and J are TRBV30 and TRBJ1-1, with a possible D match to TRBD1 (5 bases). The V end was cut by 3 bases, the J end by 4 bases, with 12 bases between. CDR1 is GTSNPN, CDR2 SVGIG, per germline (reference sequence). This CDR3 contains 13 residues. The CDR3 nucleotides read TGTGCCTGGAGACTAACGGGGGGCACTGAAGCTTTCTTT. This codes for CAWRLTGGTEAFF. The whole variable domain, filled in from reference TRBV30 and TRBJ1-1, reads SQTIHQWPATLVQPVGSPLSLECTVEGTSNPNLYWYRQAAGRGLQLLFYSVGIGQISSEVPQNLSASRPQDRQFILSSKKLLLSDSGFYLCAWRLTGGTEAFFGQGTRLTVV.

The CDR3 region is CAWTGTGTLSYNSPLHF. The CDR3 DNA reads TGTGCCTGGACTGGGACAGGGACGCTCTCCTATAATTCACCCCTCCACTTT. The chain links TRBV30 to TRBJ1-6; 9 nucleotides align to TRBD1. The junction had 7 bases not matched to a gene; V was cut back by 4 bases and J by 0 bases. Looked up from germline, CDR1 is GTSNPN and CDR2 is SVGIG (reference sequence). The CDR3 has 17 residues.

The rearrangement joins TRBV6-5 to TRBJ2-5; weak D call: TRBD2 (6 bases). The CDR3 consists of 14 residues. V dropped 8 bases and J dropped 0 bases, with 13 bases sitting between them. The germline CDR1 and CDR2 sequences are MNHEY and SVGAGI. CDR3: CASVPSVHQETQYF. In DNA form, the CDR3 reads TGTGCCAGCGTGCCTAGCGTCCACCAAGAGACCCAGTACTTC.

A few counts support this clone. The chain couples TRBV5-4 to TRBJ1-5; TRBD1 aligns across 8 bases. V trimming: 3 bases; J trimming: 9 bases; junction bases outside the gene matches: 5. Germline V CDR1 and CDR2: SGHNT, YYREEE (reference sequence). The CDR3 loop spans 13 amino acids. Here the CDR3 reads CASSSGGGGPQHF. The CDR3, as DNA: TGTGCCAGCAGCTCAGGGGGCGGGGGGCCCCAGCATTTT. Full variable domain (remainder filled in from reference TRBV5-4 and TRBJ1-5): ETGVTQSPTHLIKTRGQQVTLRCSSQSGHNTVSWYQQALGQGPQFIFQYYREEENGRGNFPPRFSGLQFPNYSSELNVNALELDDSALYLCASSSGGGGPQHFGDGTRLSIL.

This clone has a handful of counts. The V gene is TRBV28, the J gene TRBJ1-1; D not certain. CDR1 is MDHEN and CDR2 is SYDVKM in the germline V gene. The germline V and J ends were trimmed by 6 bases and 2 bases, with 13 bases remaining between them. CDR3 length: 14 amino acids. The CDR3 bases are TGTGCCAGCAGGCCTAGTCGGGGTAACACTGAAGCTTTCTTT. It specifies CASRPSRGNTEAFF.

The count of this clone is one. The chain uses TRBV11-3 and TRBJ2-2; no clear D. Germline values: CDR1 SGHNT, CDR2 YENEEA. The CDR3 is 13 amino acids. Trimming removed 3 bases at V and 7 bases at J, with 9 bases between. The CDR3 reads CASSFLRGGELFF. The CDR3 DNA is TGTGCCAGCAGCTTCCTCCGCGGCGGGGAGCTGTTTTTT.

The rearrangement links TRBV6-6 to TRBJ1-3; D uncertain. Trimming took off 6 bases at V and 6 bases at J, with 9 bases between the two ends. Germline assignment: CDR1 MNHNY and CDR2 SVGAGI (reference sequence). The CDR3 runs to 12 residues. This chain's CDR3 is CASRDMPNTIYF. The CDR3 DNA is TGTGCCAGCAGAGACATGCCAAACACCATATATTTT.

This clone was picked up one time. In DNA form, the CDR3 reads TGTGCCAGTAGGATTATACAGGGTGGAGTCCCCGTTAGTCCCCAGCATTTT. This encodes CASRIIQGGVPVSPQHF. The V call is TRBV19, the J call TRBJ1-5; the D gene is possibly TRBD1 (6 bases). Germline lookup yields CDR1 LNHDA and CDR2 SQIVND (reference sequence). V was cut by 6 bases and J by 10 bases, with 28 bases left in between. This CDR3 contains 17 residues.

The rearrangement links TRBV5-1 to TRBJ2-3; 9 bases map to TRBD1. CDR1 is SGHRS, CDR2 YFSETQ, per germline. CDR3 length: 14 residues. V gave up 4 bases and J gave up 4 bases; unmatched junction bases: 4. CDR3: CASSADRGADTQYF. In nucleotides, the CDR3 is TGCGCCAGCAGCGCTGACAGGGGGGCAGATACGCAGTATTTT.

The chain combines TRBV10-3 with TRBJ2-3; TRBD2 agrees at 10 bases. Germline CDR1 ENHRY, CDR2 SYGVKD. The CDR3 has 15 amino acids. V shed 8 bases and J 4 bases; nucleotides not matched to a gene: 9. CDR3: CAIPHSGRAADTQYF. The CDR3 region has the DNA TGTGCCATCCCCCACAGCGGGAGGGCCGCAGATACGCAGTATTTT.

J is TRBJ1-6 and V is TRBV28; perhaps TRBD1 as D (5 bases). The CDR3 spans 15 residues. With 8 bases removed from V and 5 bases from J, the gap between germline ends came to 16 bases. The germline gives CDR1 MDHEN, CDR2 SYDVKM. CDR3 nucleotides: TGTGCCAGCCAACCCATGGCAGGGAATAATTCACCCCTCCACTTT. Amino acid sequence: CASQPMAGNNSPLHF.

The chain employs TRBV6-5 and TRBJ1-1, with TRBD1 matching over 9 bases. J lost 10 bases, V lost 5 bases, and 8 bases had no gene match. Per germline, CDR1 MNHEY and CDR2 SVGAGI. The CDR3 covers 13 residues. The CDR3 loop reads CASSKPGQGTAFF. DNA for the CDR3: TGTGCCAGCAGTAAACCGGGACAGGGTACAGCTTTCTTT.